The sequence of this T cell receptor (beta chain) was determined in a study of shared clonotypes between healthy human individuals. V lost 0 bases to trimming and J lost 0 bases, with 16 bases between them. The CDR3 consists of 17 residues. The germline CDR1 and CDR2 sequences are SGHRS and YFSETQ. Sequencing used immunoSEQ multiplex PCR; TCRdb keeps in-frame clones, though not all of them. The sample contains about 680,000 clones, just over 90% of which appear only once. CD45RO-negative cells were positively selected for CCR7, leaving out terminally differentiated effector memory CD45RA+ cells. The V and J genes are TRBV5-1 and TRBJ2-7, with D possibly TRBD2 on 5 matching bases. Sequenced input: naive CD8+ T cells sorted from blood. This TCR was sampled from a man aged 30 to 39 in good health. CDR3 DNA: TGCGCCAGCAGCTTGGGCGGATCGGACTCATACTCCTACGAGCAGTACTTC. Its translation is CASSLGGSDSYSYEQYF.